Listed below are T cell receptor beta chains from one sample, sequenced in a study of shared clonotypes between healthy human individuals. Here immunoSEQ multiplex PCR was the method, and the copy in TCRdb shows in-frame clones only, minus some. The sample has over a million clones, more than 95% seen once. The sample taken for sequencing was naive CD4+ T cells sorted from blood. The receptors shown here come from a man aged 25-40 years in good health. Both conserved end residues are part of each CDR3. The D gene is left open where the match is weak. The listing skips clone size in some rows; elsewhere it reads once, few, many or a size class.

abundance	v_gene	j_gene	d_gene	CDR3nt	CDR3aa
-	TRBV5-5	TRBJ2-6	-	TGTGCCAGCACCACTAGGCCATCTGGGGCCAACGTCCTGACTTTC	CASTTRPSGANVLTF
-	TRBV5-4	TRBJ2-2	TRBD2	TGTGCCAGCAGCCCTGAGAGACTAGCGGGAGGGCCCGGCGGGGAGCTGTTTTTT	CASSPERLAGGPGGELFF
-	TRBV28	TRBJ1-4	-	TGTGCCAGCAGGCCTCTAACGTGGAGGGAGGCAACTAATGAAAAACTGTTTTTT	CASRPLTWREATNEKLFF
-	TRBV9	TRBJ2-7	TRBD2	TGTGCCAGCAGCGTAGTGGCTAGCGGTAACGGCGAGCAGTACTTC	CASSVVASGNGEQYF
-	TRBV28	TRBJ2-7	-	TGTGCCAGCAGTTCCCAGGGACCGATGGTCCCCTACGAGCAGTACTTC	CASSSQGPMVPYEQYF
-	TRBV7-2	TRBJ2-3	-	TGTGCCAGCAGCTTACAGTCCAGCACAGATACGCAGTATTTT	CASSLQSSTDTQYF
-	TRBV11-2	TRBJ2-3	-	TGTGCCAGCAGCTTAGAGCGGCGCACAGATACGCAGTATTTT	CASSLERRTDTQYF
-	TRBV5-1	TRBJ2-2	-	TGCGCCAGCAGCTTGCCGGTGGTAGACACCGGGGAGCTGTTTTTT	CASSLPVVDTGELFF
-	TRBV11-2	TRBJ1-5	-	TGTGCCAGCAGCTTAGGGCGCAATCAGCCCCAGCATTTT	CASSLGRNQPQHF
-	TRBV28	TRBJ2-2	TRBD2	TGTGCCAGCAGTTTTCCTAGCGGGAGAGGTACCGGGGAGCTGTTTTTT	CASSFPSGRGTGELFF
-	TRBV7-2	TRBJ2-7	-	TGTGCCAGCAGCTCCACTAGTGGCTACGAGCAGTACTTC	CASSSTSGYEQYF
-	TRBV7-2	TRBJ2-7	-	TGTGCCAGCAGCCCTAGGCACGAGCAGTACTTC	CASSPRHEQYF
-	TRBV29-1	TRBJ2-2	TRBD2	TGCAGCGGGGGGGGCACCGGGGAGCTGTTTTTT	CSGGGTGELFF
-	TRBV7-9	TRBJ2-1	-	TGTGCCAGCAGCTTACTGCTAGTGCCGGAGGGAAATGAGCAGTTCTTC	CASSLLLVPEGNEQFF
-	TRBV5-1	TRBJ2-7	TRBD2	TGCGCCAGCAGCGTGACTAGCAGCTACGAGCAGTACTTC	CASSVTSSYEQYF
-	TRBV7-6	TRBJ1-1	-	TGTGCCAGCAGCTTAGTAGGGGAGGATGGTGAAGCTTTCTTT	CASSLVGEDGEAFF
-	TRBV29-1	TRBJ1-4	-	TGCAGCGTTAAGGCAGGGGATGAAAAACTGTTTTTT	CSVKAGDEKLFF
-	TRBV2	TRBJ2-6	-	TGTGCCAGCAGTGAAGCGAGAACTCCTGGGGCCAACGTCCTGACTTTC	CASSEARTPGANVLTF
-	TRBV11-2	TRBJ1-3	TRBD1	TGTGCCAGCAGCGCCCGACAGGGCCCCTCTGGAAACACCATATATTTT	CASSARQGPSGNTIYF
-	TRBV19	TRBJ2-2	TRBD2	TGTGCCAGTTCCACTAGCGCGAACACCGGGGAGCTGTTTTTT	CASSTSANTGELFF
-	TRBV19	TRBJ2-1	-	TGTGCCAGTAGTATTGTGTTAGCGGACTACAATGAGCAGTTCTTC	CASSIVLADYNEQFF
-	TRBV28	TRBJ1-5	-	TGTGCCAGCAGTTTAGGGTCAGTGAATAGGAAGCCCCAGCATTTT	CASSLGSVNRKPQHF
-	TRBV5-4	TRBJ1-2	-	TGTGCCAGCAGCTTACCCGGGGATAAGGGCTACACCTTC	CASSLPGDKGYTF
-	TRBV19	TRBJ1-5	TRBD1	TGTGCCAGTAGTATAGACGGGACAGGGGTACAGCCCCAGCATTTT	CASSIDGTGVQPQHF
-	TRBV5-5	TRBJ2-1	-	TGTGCCAGCAGTATCGTTGGCGGTAGCTCCTACAATGAGCAGTTCTTC	CASSIVGGSSYNEQFF
-	TRBV9	TRBJ2-5	-	TGTGCCAGCAGCGTAGCCCGTGGGAGAGAGACCCAGTACTTC	CASSVARGRETQYF
-	TRBV28	TRBJ2-7	-	TGTGCCAGCAGTGATCGCGGGATCTACGAGCAGTACTTC	CASSDRGIYEQYF
-	TRBV4-1	TRBJ2-2	TRBD1	TGCGCCAGCAGGCAATTAGACAGGGTGGGCACCGGGGAGCTGTTTTTT	CASRQLDRVGTGELFF
-	TRBV19	TRBJ2-2	-	TGTGCCAGTAGAAGAGAACTTACCGCTTGGACCGGGGAGCTGTTTTTT	CASRRELTAWTGELFF
-	TRBV19	TRBJ1-3	TRBD1	TGTGCCAGTCGGACAGGGAGCGGCGGAAACACCATATATTTT	CASRTGSGGNTIYF
-	TRBV18	TRBJ2-7	-	TGTGCCAGCTCAACCGGATTGGCGGAGGAGCAGTACTTC	CASSTGLAEEQYF
-	TRBV16	TRBJ1-1	-	TGTGCCAGCAGCCATCATCCTACGTGGGGCACTGAAGCTTTCTTT	CASSHHPTWGTEAFF
-	TRBV28	TRBJ1-3	TRBD1	TGTGCCAGCAGCCGGACAGGGGCTGGAAACACCATATATTTT	CASSRTGAGNTIYF
-	TRBV7-9	TRBJ1-5	-	TGTGCCAGCAGCTTAGTGGGGGGACGCAATCAGCCCCAGCATTTT	CASSLVGGRNQPQHF
once	TRBV5-6	TRBJ2-3	TRBD2	TGTGCCAGCAGCCAAGGACTAGCGGGAGGGCAATCAACGCAGTATTTT	CASSQGLAGGQSTQYF
-	TRBV14	TRBJ2-7	-	TGTGCCAGCAGCCAAGTTGGGTGGGAGTTCCACGAGCAGTACTTC	CASSQVGWEFHEQYF
-	TRBV7-3	TRBJ2-3	-	TGTGCCAGCAGCTTAATCTCAAGGGAAAGCACAGATACGCAGTATTTT	CASSLISRESTDTQYF
once	TRBV5-6	TRBJ2-3	-	TGTGCCAGCAGCTTGTTTGATAGAGTTAGGACAGATACGCAGTATTTT	CASSLFDRVRTDTQYF
-	TRBV14	TRBJ2-7	-	TGTGCCAGCAGCGTCAGCATATACGAGCAGTACTTC	CASSVSIYEQYF